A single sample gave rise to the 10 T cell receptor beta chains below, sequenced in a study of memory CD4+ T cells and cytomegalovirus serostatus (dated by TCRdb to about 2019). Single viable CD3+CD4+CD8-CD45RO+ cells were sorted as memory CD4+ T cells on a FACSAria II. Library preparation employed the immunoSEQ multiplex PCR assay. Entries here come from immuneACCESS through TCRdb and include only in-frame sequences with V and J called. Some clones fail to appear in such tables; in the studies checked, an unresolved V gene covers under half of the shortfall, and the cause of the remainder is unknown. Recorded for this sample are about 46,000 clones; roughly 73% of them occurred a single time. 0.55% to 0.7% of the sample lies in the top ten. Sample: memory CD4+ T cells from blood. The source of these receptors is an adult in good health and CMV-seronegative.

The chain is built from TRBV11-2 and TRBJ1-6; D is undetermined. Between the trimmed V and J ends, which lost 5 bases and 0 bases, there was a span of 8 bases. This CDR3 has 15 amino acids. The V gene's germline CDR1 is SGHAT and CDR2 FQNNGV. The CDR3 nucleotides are TGTGCCAGCAGCCGAGGAAGCTCCTATAATTCACCCCTCCACTTT. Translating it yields CASSRGSSYNSPLHF. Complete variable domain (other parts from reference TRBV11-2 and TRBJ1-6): EAGVAQSPRYKIIEKRQSVAFWCNPISGHATLYWYQQILGQGPKLLIQFQNNGVVDDSQLPKDRFSAERLKGVDSTLKIQPAKLEDSAVYLCASSRGSSYNSPLHFGNGTRLTVT.

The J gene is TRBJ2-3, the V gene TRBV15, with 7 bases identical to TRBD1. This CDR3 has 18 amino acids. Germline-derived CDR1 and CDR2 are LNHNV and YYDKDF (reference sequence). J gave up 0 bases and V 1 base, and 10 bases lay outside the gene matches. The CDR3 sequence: CATSRGQGRSLSTDTQYF. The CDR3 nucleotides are TGTGCCACCAGCAGAGGACAGGGACGTTCCCTTAGCACAGATACGCAGTATTTT.

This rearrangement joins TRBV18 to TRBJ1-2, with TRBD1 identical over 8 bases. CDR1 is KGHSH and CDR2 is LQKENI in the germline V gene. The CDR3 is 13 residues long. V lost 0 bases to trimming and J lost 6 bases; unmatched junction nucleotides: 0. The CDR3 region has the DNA TGTGCCAGCTCACCACCGACAGGGGATGGCTACACCTTC. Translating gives CASSPPTGDGYTF.

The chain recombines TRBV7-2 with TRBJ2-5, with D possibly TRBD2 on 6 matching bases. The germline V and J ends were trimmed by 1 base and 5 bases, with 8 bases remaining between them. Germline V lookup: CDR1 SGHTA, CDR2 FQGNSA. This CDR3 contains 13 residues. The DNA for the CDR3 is TGTGCCAGCAGCTTAGAGGGGAGGGAGACCCAGTACTTC. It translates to CASSLEGRETQYF.

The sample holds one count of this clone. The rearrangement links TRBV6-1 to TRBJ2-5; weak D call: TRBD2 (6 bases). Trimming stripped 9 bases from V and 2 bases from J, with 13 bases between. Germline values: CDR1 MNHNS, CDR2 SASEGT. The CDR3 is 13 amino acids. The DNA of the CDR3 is TGTGCCAGTCGGGCGGCGGGGCAAGAGACCCAGTACTTC. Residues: CASRAAGQETQYF.

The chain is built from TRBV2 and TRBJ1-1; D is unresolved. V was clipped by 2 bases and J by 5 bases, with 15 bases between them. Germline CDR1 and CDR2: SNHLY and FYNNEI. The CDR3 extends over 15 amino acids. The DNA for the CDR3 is TGTGCCAGCAGTGAACCGAAAGGCCGGTGGACTGAAGCTTTCTTT. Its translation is CASSEPKGRWTEAFF.

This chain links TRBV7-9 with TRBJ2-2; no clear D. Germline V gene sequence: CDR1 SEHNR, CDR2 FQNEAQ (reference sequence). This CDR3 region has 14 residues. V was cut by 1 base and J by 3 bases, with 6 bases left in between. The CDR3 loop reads CASSLDSYTGELFF. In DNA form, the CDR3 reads TGTGCCAGCAGCTTAGACAGCTACACCGGGGAGCTGTTTTTT. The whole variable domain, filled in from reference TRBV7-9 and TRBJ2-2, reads DTGVSQNPRHKITKRGQNVTFRCDPISEHNRLYWYRQTLGQGPEFLTYFQNEAQLEKSRLLSDRFSAERPKGSFSTLEIQRTEQGDSAMYLCASSLDSYTGELFFGEGSRLTVL.

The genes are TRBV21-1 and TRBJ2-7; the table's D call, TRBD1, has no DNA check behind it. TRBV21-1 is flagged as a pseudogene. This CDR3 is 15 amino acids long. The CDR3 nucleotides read TGTGCCAGCAGCACAGGACAGGCGAGCTCCTACGAGCAGTACTTC. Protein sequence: CASSTGQASSYEQYF.

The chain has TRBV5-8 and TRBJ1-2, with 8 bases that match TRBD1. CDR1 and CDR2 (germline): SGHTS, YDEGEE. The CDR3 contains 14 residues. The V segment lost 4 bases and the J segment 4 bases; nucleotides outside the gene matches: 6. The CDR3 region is CASSPDRDGYGYTF. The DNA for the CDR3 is TGTGCCAGCAGCCCGGACAGGGATGGCTATGGCTACACCTTC.

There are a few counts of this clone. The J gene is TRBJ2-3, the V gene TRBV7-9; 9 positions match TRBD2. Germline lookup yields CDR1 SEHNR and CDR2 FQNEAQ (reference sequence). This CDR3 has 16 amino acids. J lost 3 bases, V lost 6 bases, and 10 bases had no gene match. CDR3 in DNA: TGTGCCAGCAGGTCTGCGCGGGGGGGAGGGACAGATACGCAGTATTTT. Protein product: CASRSARGGGTDTQYF.